A selection of T cell receptor beta chains follows, all from one sample in a study of blood T cell repertoires in COVID-19. Assay: immunoSEQ multiplex PCR; the TCRdb copy retains only in-frame clones and omits some. The sample has about 36,000 clones, over 80% seen once. Sequencing was done on a sample of peripheral blood. The receptors were sampled from a human donor in a cohort sampled during active COVID-19. The CDR3 runs from the conserved cysteine through the conserved F or W. D genes are given only for firm matches. Rows give clone size only sometimes, using once, few, many, or a class for an expanded clone.

NA TRBJ1-1 TRBV11-2 NA TGTGCCAGCAGCTTAGATCGAATTGGACAAGAAGCTTTCTTT CASSLDRIGQEAFF
TRBD1 TRBJ2-1 TRBV18 NA TGTGCCAGCTATCAAACGACAGGGAAGCGGAATGAGCAGTTCTTC CASYQTTGKRNEQFF
NA TRBJ2-5 TRBV12-3/TRBV12-4 NA TGTGCCAGCAGTTTTCAGCGGCAAGAGACCCAGTACTTC CASSFQRQETQYF
NA TRBJ1-1 TRBV4-1 NA TGCGCCAGCAGCCAAGGTATAGTTTTGCGAGGGACTGAAGCTTTCTTT CASSQGIVLRGTEAFF
NA TRBJ2-1 TRBV27 NA TGTGCCAGCAGTACCCACCGGGAGCAGTTCTTC CASSTHREQFF
NA TRBJ1-5 TRBV5-7 NA TGTGCCAGCACCTCATTCCGGGATCAGCCCCAGCATTTT CASTSFRDQPQHF
TRBD2 TRBJ2-1 TRBV14 NA TGTGCCAGCAGTACGCGGGGGGGAGGGCATGAGCAGTTCTTC CASSTRGGGHEQFF
TRBD1 TRBJ1-5 TRBV4-3 NA TGCGCCAGCAGCCAAGATGGAGGACAGGGCTATCAGCCCCAGCATTTT CASSQDGGQGYQPQHF
NA TRBJ2-7 TRBV7-9 few TGTGCCAGCAGCTTAGCGGCAGGTCCCTACGAGCAGTACTTC CASSLAAGPYEQYF
TRBD1 TRBJ1-5 TRBV30 NA TGTGCCTGTCAAGGACAGGTAAATCAGCCCCAGCATTTT CACQGQVNQPQHF
NA TRBJ1-5 TRBV7-2 NA TGTGCCAGCAGCCAGCCGGGGGACGGTCAGCCCCAGCATTTT CASSQPGDGQPQHF
TRBD2 TRBJ2-7 TRBV3-1/TRBV3-2 NA TGTGCCAGCAGGAAGCGGGGGGGTCACTACGAGCAGTACTTC CASRKRGGHYEQYF
NA TRBJ2-7 TRBV27 few TGTGCCAGCAGTCTAACAGGAGCCTACGAGCAGTACTTC CASSLTGAYEQYF
NA TRBJ1-2 TRBV28 NA TGTGCCAGCAGTTTACAGGGGCTTACGGATGGCTACACCTTC CASSLQGLTDGYTF
TRBD2 TRBJ2-5 TRBV5-4 NA TGTGCCAGCAGCAGGGGACTAGTTCAAGAGACCCAGTACTTC CASSRGLVQETQYF
NA TRBJ1-5 TRBV29-1 once TGCAGCGTTTCTCAGGGGTTGAGCAATCAGCCCCAGCATTTT CSVSQGLSNQPQHF
TRBD2 TRBJ2-2 TRBV4-2 NA TGTGCCAGCAGCCTGCGGGGGGGCCACGGGGAGCTGTTTTTT CASSLRGGHGELFF
TRBD1 TRBJ1-1 TRBV3-1/TRBV3-2 NA TGTGCCAGCAGCCAAGGGACAGGTCCCTACACTGAAGCTTTCTTT CASSQGTGPYTEAFF
NA TRBJ1-6 TRBV9 NA TGTGCCAGCAGCGTTCTACAGGGCCCTTCACCCCTCCACTTT CASSVLQGPSPLHF
NA TRBJ1-2 TRBV27 NA TGTGCCAGCAGAGGAACCCGGGGCTATGGCTACACCTTC CASRGTRGYGYTF
NA TRBJ1-4 TRBV1 NA TGCACCAGCAGCTCAGGGGGCATGACTAATGAAAAACTGTTTTTT CTSSSGGMTNEKLFF
NA TRBJ1-5 TRBV7-2 once TGTGCCAGCAGCTCGGTTTTTCAGCCCCAGCATTTT CASSSVFQPQHF